The next 16 T cell receptor beta chains were all read from a single sample in a study of early T cells in non-severe SARS-CoV-2 infection. Via MiXCR, TCRdb re-called the 5' RACE reads, giving one row per CDR3 protein. The table has about 83,000 distinct CDR3 sequences, about 9.4% seen once; the top ten hold around 7.5%. Sequencing was performed on whole blood, taken at baseline. The receptor set was obtained from an adult who was a healthcare worker with PCR-confirmed SARS-CoV-2 infection or an uninfected control (not recorded which).

This clonotype occurred a few times. V gene TRBV7-6 combines with J gene TRBJ2-2; D unclear. This CDR3 is built from 13 residues. CDR1 is SGHVS, CDR2 FNYEAQ, per germline. V shed 5 bases and J shed 1 base, with 5 bases lying between them. CDR3 coding DNA: TGTGCCAGCAGCGGCAAGAACACCGGGGAGCTGTTTTTT. This codes for CASSGKNTGELFF.

The CDR3 nucleotides are TGTGCCAGCTTCCGACAGGGTATGTCCTACGAGCAGTACTTC. This codes for CASFRQGMSYEQYF. The V and J genes are TRBV28 and TRBJ2-7, with 7 nucleotides matching TRBD1. The CDR3 extends over 14 amino acids. The V segment lost 8 bases and the J segment 1 base; nucleotides outside the gene matches: 8. The germline V gene has CDR1 MDHEN and CDR2 SYDVKM.

This clonotype has a count of ten or more. The rearrangement links TRBV7-8 to TRBJ2-7, with a possible D match to TRBD1 (6 bases). The length of the CDR3 is 15 residues. The germline V gene has CDR1 SGHVS and CDR2 FQNEAQ. V lost 5 bases, J lost 4 bases, and 18 bases lay in between. In DNA form, the CDR3 reads TGTGCCAGCAGCCCTGCCACAGGGTGGGGGTACGAGCAGTACTTC. It translates to CASSPATGWGYEQYF.

This clonotype has just a few counts. The chain is built from TRBV18 and TRBJ1-5, with 8 positions matching TRBD1. The V gene end was trimmed by 4 bases and the J gene end by 6 bases; junction bases not matched to a gene: 5. Germline V lookup: CDR1 KGHSH, CDR2 LQKENI. The CDR3 has 14 amino acids. The CDR3 nucleotides are TGTGCCAGCTCACTGGACAGGGTTGGTCAGCCCCAGCATTTT. Encoded protein: CASSLDRVGQPQHF.

This sequence joins TRBV19 and TRBJ1-2; TRBD1 agrees at 7 bases. The CDR3 runs 12 residues. Germline assignment: CDR1 LNHDA and CDR2 SQIVND (reference sequence). Trimming removed 11 bases from V and 7 bases from J; junction bases left unmatched: 10. Here the CDR3 DNA reads TGTGCCTGCGAAACAGGGGCTGGTGGCTACACCTTC. Translating it yields CACETGAGGYTF.

This clonotype showed up just a few times. The rearrangement uses TRBV20-1 and TRBJ2-5, with TRBD2 matching 9 bases. The V segment lost 3 bases and the J segment 5 bases; nucleotides outside the gene matches: 7. Germline V gives CDR1 DFQATT, CDR2 SNEGSKA (reference sequence). The CDR3 totals 14 residues. In nucleotides, the CDR3 is TGCAGTGCTAGGGTTAGCGGGAGTGCGGAGACCCAGTACTTC. Protein product: CSARVSGSAETQYF.

The rearrangement uses TRBV28 and TRBJ2-7, with a tentative D call TRBD1 (5 bases). The V gene lost 4 bases and the J gene lost 5 bases, with 24 bases spanning the gap. This CDR3 has 17 residues. Germline CDR1 and CDR2: MDHEN and SYDVKM. The CDR3 spells CASSWGSGPRVFHEQYF. The CDR3 DNA reads as TGTGCCAGCAGTTGGGGTTCCGGACCCAGGGTTTTTCACGAGCAGTACTTC.

This clonotype was counted at least ten times. V usage is TRBV5-1 and J usage is TRBJ2-3; 7 nucleotides line up with TRBD2. The CDR3 length is 16 residues. Looked up from germline, CDR1 is SGHRS and CDR2 is YFSETQ. The junction had 14 bases not matched to a gene; V was cut back by 5 bases and J by 5 bases. The CDR3, as DNA: TGCGCCAGCAGTTCCGGGGGAGGACTAGAAGAAGATACGCAGTATTTT. This encodes CASSSGGGLEEDTQYF.

This clonotype came up many times. The V gene is TRBV28, the J gene TRBJ2-7; TRBD1 might be the D (6 bases). The CDR3 extends over 12 amino acids. Germline CDR1 is MDHEN and CDR2 is SYDVKM. V was clipped by 2 bases and J by 5 bases, with 7 bases between them. The CDR3, as DNA: TGTGCCAGCAGTTTAAAGGGGGACGAGCAGTACTTC. It specifies CASSLKGDEQYF.

This clonotype was seen a few times. Here the CDR3 reads CASSLESTQGYFTDTQYF. The CDR3 DNA reads TGTGCCAGCAGCTTAGAGAGTACCCAGGGTTACTTCACAGATACGCAGTATTTT. V is TRBV7-6 and J is TRBJ2-3, with a weak D call TRBD1 (5 bases). In germline, CDR1 is SGHVS, CDR2 FNYEAQ. V lost 1 base to trimming and J lost 2 bases, with 19 bases between them. The CDR3 totals 18 residues.

This chain connects TRBV27 to TRBJ2-7; no reliable D call. The V and J ends lost 5 bases and 6 bases respectively, with 14 bases between them. Germline lookup yields CDR1 MNHEY and CDR2 SMNVEV (reference sequence). The length of the CDR3 is 13 residues. CDR3 amino acids: CASSPGPFGEQYF. DNA for the CDR3: TGTGCCAGCAGTCCTGGACCCTTCGGCGAGCAGTACTTC.

The chain combines TRBV4-2 with TRBJ2-3, with 8 bases fitting TRBD1. Germline V CDR1 and CDR2: LGHNA, YNFKEQ. The CDR3 contains 16 residues. The V gene end was trimmed by 1 base and the J gene end by 4 bases; junction bases not matched to a gene: 7. CDR3 sequence: CASSQAATGEPDTQYF. The DNA for the CDR3 is TGTGCCAGCAGCCAAGCCGCGACAGGGGAACCAGATACGCAGTATTTT.

V is TRBV7-3 and J is TRBJ2-7; possibly TRBD1 for D (5 bases). The V gene lost 2 bases and the J gene lost 2 bases, with 10 bases spanning the gap. The CDR3 totals 14 residues. Germline values: CDR1 SGHTA, CDR2 FQGTGA. CDR3 residues: CASSLGTGPYEQYF. As DNA, the CDR3 is TGTGCCAGCAGCTTAGGTACAGGACCCTACGAGCAGTACTTC. The variable domain in full, completed from reference TRBV7-3 and TRBJ2-7, reads GAGVSQTPSNKVTEKGKYVELRCDPISGHTALYWYRQSLGQGPEFLIYFQGTGAADDSGLPNDRFFAVRPEGSVSTLKIQRTERGDSAVYLCASSLGTGPYEQYFGPGTRLTVT.

This clonotype was counted ten times or more. V gene TRBV7-9 combines with J gene TRBJ1-4; 7 nucleotides align to TRBD1. J lost 15 bases, V lost 4 bases, and 14 bases had no gene match. The CDR3 totals 14 residues. The germline gives CDR1 SEHNR, CDR2 FQNEAQ (reference sequence). The CDR3 spells CASSSGQPGTQLFF. The CDR3 nucleotides are TGTGCCAGCAGCTCGGGACAGCCGGGGACCCAATTGTTTTTT.

This rearrangement joins TRBV5-8 to TRBJ2-1; D not resolved. The CDR3 totals 11 residues. Germline values: CDR1 SGHTS, CDR2 YDEGEE. V gave up 2 bases and J gave up 13 bases, with 10 bases separating them. CDR3 DNA sequence: TGTGCCAGCAGCTTAATGCTAGATCAGTTCTTC. This encodes CASSLMLDQFF.

The CDR3 region has the DNA TGTGCCAGCAGCTCGGACATCTCCTATGGCTACACCTTC. It yields the protein CASSSDISYGYTF. The chain joins TRBV7-9 to TRBJ1-2, with D possibly matching TRBD1 (5 bases). The CDR3 has 13 amino acids. V was shortened by 4 bases and J by 4 bases, with 10 bases between the two germline ends. Per the germline V gene, CDR1 is SEHNR and CDR2 is FQNEAQ (reference sequence).